These T cell receptor beta chains were read from a single sample in a study of blood T cell repertoires in COVID-19. Some clones are missing from TCRdb's copy, which holds only in-frame ones; the method was immunoSEQ multiplex PCR. The data contain hundreds of thousands of clones, nearly 90% of them seen just once; the ten biggest clones take up 0.65% to 0.8%. Sequenced input: peripheral blood. These TCRs come from a human donor in a cohort sampled during active COVID-19. The CDR3 runs from the conserved cysteine through the conserved F or W. D genes are given only for firm matches. The listing skips clone size in some rows; elsewhere it reads once, few, many or a size class.

15,TRBJ2-7,-,TRBV5-5,TRBD1,TGTGCCAGCAGACGAGACAGGGGAGGATCCTACGAGCAGTACTTC,CASRRDRGGSYEQYF
14,TRBJ2-7,-,TRBV19,-,TGTGCCAGTAGTACACAGCGGAGCTCCTACGAGCAGTACTTC,CASSTQRSSYEQYF
16,TRBJ1-4,-,TRBV19,TRBD1,TGTGCCAGTAGTTCGACAGGGGGGACATCTAATGAAAAACTGTTTTTT,CASSSTGGTSNEKLFF
12,TRBJ2-1,-,TRBV10-3,TRBD2,TGTGCCAGCACCGCAGGGAGCGGGGTTCAGTTCTTC,CASTAGSGVQFF
13,TRBJ1-2,-,TRBV6-5,-,TGTGCCAGCTCATTAGATTCCAACTATGGCTACACCTTC,CASSLDSNYGYTF
13,TRBJ2-7,-,TRBV15,-,TGTGCCACCAGCAGAGATCTGTCCTACGAGCAGTACTTC,CATSRDLSYEQYF
14,TRBJ2-5,few,TRBV28,TRBD1,TGTGCCAGCAGTTTGCGACAGGGCCAAGAGACCCAGTACTTC,CASSLRQGQETQYF
16,TRBJ2-7,-,TRBV7-2,-,TGTGCCAGCAGCTTAGTTCCGGGTCCCATGAACTACGAGCAGTACTTC,CASSLVPGPMNYEQYF
12,TRBJ2-7,-,TRBV10-3,-,TGTGCCATCAGTGTAGGGGCCAACGAGCAGTACTTC,CAISVGANEQYF
16,TRBJ2-7,-,TRBV10-3,TRBD1,TGTGCCACCGGAGGGTCGCGGGACAGGGAGGGCTACGAGCAGTACTTC,CATGGSRDREGYEQYF
16,TRBJ1-1,-,TRBV11-2,TRBD1,TGTGCCAGCAGCTATTTCGGGACAGGGGTGAACACTGAAGCTTTCTTT,CASSYFGTGVNTEAFF
15,TRBJ2-7,-,TRBV19,-,TGTGCCAGTAGTACCACAACAGGGCCCCGTGGGGAGCAGTACTTC,CASSTTTGPRGEQYF
15,TRBJ1-5,-,TRBV7-2,TRBD1,TGTGCCAGCAGCTTCGTGCAGGGGGTCAATCAGCCCCAGCATTTT,CASSFVQGVNQPQHF
11,TRBJ1-2,few,TRBV20-1,-,TGCAGTGCTAGCGCAGGGCGAGGCTACACCTTC,CSASAGRGYTF
13,TRBJ1-1,-,TRBV11-1,-,TGTGCCAGTAGTACCGGGGATAACACTGAAGCTTTCTTT,CASSTGDNTEAFF
16,TRBJ2-3,-,TRBV19,-,TGTGCCAGTAGTACCTTTCCGGGACAAAGAACAGATACGCAGTATTTT,CASSTFPGQRTDTQYF
15,TRBJ1-4,-,TRBV7-9,TRBD1,TGTGCCAGCAGCTCGACCGGGACAGGGCGAGAAAAACTGTTTTTT,CASSSTGTGREKLFF
16,TRBJ2-2,-,TRBV11-3,-,TGTGCCAGCAGCCTGGGTGGCAGGTCGAACACCGGGGAGCTGTTTTTT,CASSLGGRSNTGELFF
17,TRBJ2-1,-,TRBV10-3,TRBD2,TGTGCCATCAGTGAGTCTCAGCGGGAGAATCGGCAGAATGAGCAGTTCTTC,CAISESQRENRQNEQFF
13,TRBJ2-7,-,TRBV6-2/TRBV6-3,-,TGTGCCAGCGGCCTGATACGGGGGTACGAGCAGTACTTC,CASGLIRGYEQYF
16,TRBJ2-5,once,TRBV5-1,TRBD2,TGCGCCAGCAGCTCTCCCACTAGCGGGAGGTGGGAGACCCAGTACTTC,CASSSPTSGRWETQYF
17,TRBJ2-7,-,TRBV27,TRBD2,TGTGCCAGCAGTTTCCTCACGACTAGCGGGACCAGCTACGAGCAGTACTTC,CASSFLTTSGTSYEQYF
14,TRBJ2-1,-,TRBV5-4,TRBD2,TGTGCCAGCAGCACTAGCGGGGGTTTAAATGAGCAGTTCTTC,CASSTSGGLNEQFF
17,TRBJ2-1,-,TRBV11-2,TRBD2,TGTGCCAGCAGCTCGCCTTGGAGGACTAGATCTTACAATGAGCAGTTCTTC,CASSSPWRTRSYNEQFF
16,TRBJ2-6,-,TRBV4-2,-,TGTGCCAGCAGCCAAGATATTCGGTCAGGGGCCAACGTCCTGACTTTC,CASSQDIRSGANVLTF
15,TRBJ1-4,-,TRBV25-1,-,TGTGCCAGCAGTGACTCAGTTTGGTCTAATGAAAAACTGTTTTTT,CASSDSVWSNEKLFF
13,TRBJ1-1,-,TRBV10-1,TRBD1,TGCGCCAGCAGAGGTGACAGGGTCGGGGAAGCTTTCTTT,CASRGDRVGEAFF
15,TRBJ1-1,-,TRBV6-2/TRBV6-3,-,TGTGCCAGCAGTTACTCAGTGCAGATGAACACTGAAGCTTTCTTT,CASSYSVQMNTEAFF
13,TRBJ2-1,-,TRBV12-3/TRBV12-4,TRBD2,TGTGCCACAAAGCGGGACCACTACAATGAGCAGTTCTTC,CATKRDHYNEQFF
15,TRBJ1-2,-,TRBV27,-,TGTGCCAGCAGTTTATGGGCAGGGTCGAACTATGGCTACACCTTC,CASSLWAGSNYGYTF
14,TRBJ1-2,-,TRBV7-9,TRBD1,TGTGCCAGCAGCGCCGTTGGCAGGGGGGATGGCTACACCTTC,CASSAVGRGDGYTF
15,TRBJ2-1,once,TRBV7-8,TRBD2,TGTGCCAGCAGCGACCCTAGCGGGGGGGCCCCTGAGCAGTTCTTC,CASSDPSGGAPEQFF
15,TRBJ1-2,-,TRBV2,-,TGTGCCAGCATCTCCGGGACACAAAGGACGTATGGCTACACCTTC,CASISGTQRTYGYTF
14,TRBJ2-7,-,TRBV7-2,-,TGTGCCAGCAGCTTAGCGGAGGCCAACTACGAGCAGTACTTC,CASSLAEANYEQYF
13,TRBJ1-1,-,TRBV12-3/TRBV12-4,-,TGTGCCAGCAGTTTATTATTAGCAATTGAAGCTTTCTTT,CASSLLLAIEAFF
13,TRBJ1-1,-,TRBV12-3/TRBV12-4,TRBD1,TGTGCCAGCAGTTTCTACAGGGGACCTGAAGCTTTCTTT,CASSFYRGPEAFF
15,TRBJ2-7,-,TRBV7-2,TRBD2,TGTGCCAGCAGTCCGAATAGCGGGCCGCCCTACGAGCAGTACTTC,CASSPNSGPPYEQYF
15,TRBJ2-5,-,TRBV19,-,TGTGCCAGTACCAGTGTTCACATCTTGGGCGAGACCCAGTACTTC,CASTSVHILGETQYF
14,TRBJ2-7,-,TRBV19,-,TGTGCCAGTAGGGGGGGGCAGGACTCCTACGAGCAGTACTTC,CASRGGQDSYEQYF
15,TRBJ2-7,-,TRBV6-6,TRBD2,TGTGCCAGCAGTTACATACTAGCGGAGGGAAGGGAGCAGTACTTC,CASSYILAEGREQYF
13,TRBJ2-7,once,TRBV10-1,-,TGCGCCAGCAGTGGGCTAGTATCCTACGAGCAGTACTTC,CASSGLVSYEQYF
15,TRBJ1-2,-,TRBV6-6,TRBD1,TGTGCCAGCAGTTACCCAGCACAGGGGGGCAATGGCTACACCTTC,CASSYPAQGGNGYTF
17,TRBJ1-2,-,TRBV4-3,-,TGCGCCAGCAGCCAAGAATGGAGGGGTAAAGGTGGGGTTGGCTACACCTTC,CASSQEWRGKGGVGYTF